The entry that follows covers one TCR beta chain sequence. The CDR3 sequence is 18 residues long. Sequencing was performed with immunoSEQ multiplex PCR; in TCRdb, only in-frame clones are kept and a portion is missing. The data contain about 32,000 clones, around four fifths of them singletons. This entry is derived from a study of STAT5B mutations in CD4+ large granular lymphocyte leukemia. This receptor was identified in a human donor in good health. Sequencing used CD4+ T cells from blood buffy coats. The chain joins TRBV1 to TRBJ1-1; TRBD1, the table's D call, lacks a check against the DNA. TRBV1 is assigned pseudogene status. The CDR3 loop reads CTSSQESHRDRLNTEAFF. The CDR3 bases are TGCACCAGCAGCCAAGAGAGTCATAGGGACAGGCTGAACACTGAAGCTTTCTTT.